This T cell receptor beta chain comes out of a study of CD4+ T cells in melanoma. The germline V gene has CDR1 SGHNT and CDR2 YYREEE (reference sequence). The germline V and J ends were trimmed by 4 bases and 3 bases, with 13 bases remaining between them. The CDR3 length is 15 residues. This clone came up a few times. Antigen specificity is unknown. TCRdb's copy holds only in-frame clones and misses some; the assay was immunoSEQ multiplex PCR. The sample holds 13,000 to 15,000 clones; around two thirds are singletons and the top ten take 18%. General study results and limits: Reportedly, melanoma neoantigen-specific CD4+ T cells showed varied differentiation states.

The sample was cells from a culture (not recorded whether cultured in vitro). The TCR originated in a human donor with melanoma. The chain employs TRBV5-4 and TRBJ2-2; no clear D gene. CDR3 DNA: TGTGCCAGCAGCCCCGTGATGAGCGACACCGGGGAGCTGTTTTTT. Translated, it gives CASSPVMSDTGELFF.